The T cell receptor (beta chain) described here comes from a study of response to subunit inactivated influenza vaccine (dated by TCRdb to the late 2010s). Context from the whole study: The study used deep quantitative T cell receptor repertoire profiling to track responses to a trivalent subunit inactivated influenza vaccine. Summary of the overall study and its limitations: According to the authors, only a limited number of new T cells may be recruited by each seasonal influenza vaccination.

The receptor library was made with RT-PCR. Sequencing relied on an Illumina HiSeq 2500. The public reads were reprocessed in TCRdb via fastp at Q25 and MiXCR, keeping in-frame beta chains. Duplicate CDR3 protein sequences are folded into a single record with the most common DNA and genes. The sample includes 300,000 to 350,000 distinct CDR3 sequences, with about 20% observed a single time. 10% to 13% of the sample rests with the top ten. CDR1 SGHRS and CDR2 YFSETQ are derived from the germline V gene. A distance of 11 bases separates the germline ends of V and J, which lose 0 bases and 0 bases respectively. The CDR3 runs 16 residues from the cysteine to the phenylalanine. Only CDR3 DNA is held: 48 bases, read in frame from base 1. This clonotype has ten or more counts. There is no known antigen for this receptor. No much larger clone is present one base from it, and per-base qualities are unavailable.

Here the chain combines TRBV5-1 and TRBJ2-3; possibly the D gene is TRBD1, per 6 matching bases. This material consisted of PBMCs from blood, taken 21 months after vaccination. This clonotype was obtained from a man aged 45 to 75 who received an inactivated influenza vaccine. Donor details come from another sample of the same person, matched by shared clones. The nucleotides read TGCGCCAGCAGCTTGGTTTCAGGGGCCAGCACAGATACGCAGTATTTT. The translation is CASSLVSGASTDTQYF.